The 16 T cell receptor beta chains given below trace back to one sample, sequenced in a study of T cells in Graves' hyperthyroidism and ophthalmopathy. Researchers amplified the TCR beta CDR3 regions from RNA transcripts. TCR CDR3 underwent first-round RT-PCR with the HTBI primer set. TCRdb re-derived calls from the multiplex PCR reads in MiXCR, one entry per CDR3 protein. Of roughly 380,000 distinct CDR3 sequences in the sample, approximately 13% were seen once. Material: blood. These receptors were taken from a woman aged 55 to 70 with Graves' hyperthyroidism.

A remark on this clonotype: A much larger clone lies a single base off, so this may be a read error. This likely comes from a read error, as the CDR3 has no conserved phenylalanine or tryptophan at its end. As DNA, the CDR3 is TGTGCCAGCAGCGTAGGGGGTAACTCTTACAATGAGCAGTTCTGC. Its protein is CASSVGGNSYNEQFC. This rearrangement joins TRBV9 to TRBJ2-1; no definite D call. The CDR3 is 15 residues long. Deletions cut 0 bases from V and 4 bases from J, with 11 bases between. CDR1 and CDR2 from the germline V gene are SGDLS and YYNGEE.

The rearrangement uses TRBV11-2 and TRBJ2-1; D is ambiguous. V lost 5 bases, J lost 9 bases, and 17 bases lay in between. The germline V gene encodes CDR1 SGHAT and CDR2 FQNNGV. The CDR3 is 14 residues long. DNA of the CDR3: TGTGCCAGCAGCATGGACCCCCAGTTGGGTGAGCAGTTCTTC. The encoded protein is CASSMDPQLGEQFF.

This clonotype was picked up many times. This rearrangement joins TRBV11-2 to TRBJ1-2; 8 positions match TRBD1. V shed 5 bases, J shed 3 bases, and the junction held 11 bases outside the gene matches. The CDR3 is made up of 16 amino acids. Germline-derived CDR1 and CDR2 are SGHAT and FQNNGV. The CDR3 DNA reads TGTGCCAGCAGCCCCAGAGGACAGGGAGGTTACTATGGCTACACCTTC. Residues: CASSPRGQGGYYGYTF.

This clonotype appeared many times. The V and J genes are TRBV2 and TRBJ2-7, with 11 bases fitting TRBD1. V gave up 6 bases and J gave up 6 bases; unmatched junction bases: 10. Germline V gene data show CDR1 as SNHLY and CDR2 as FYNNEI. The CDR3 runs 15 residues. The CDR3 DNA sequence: TGTGCCAGCAGCAGGACAGGGGGCATCGATGGCGAGCAGTACTTC. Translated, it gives CASSRTGGIDGEQYF.

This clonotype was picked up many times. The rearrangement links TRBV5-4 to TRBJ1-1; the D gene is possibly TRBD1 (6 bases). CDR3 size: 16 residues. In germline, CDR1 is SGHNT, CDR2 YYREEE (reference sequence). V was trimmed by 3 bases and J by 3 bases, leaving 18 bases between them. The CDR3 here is CASSSEGVLLYTEAFF. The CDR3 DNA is TGTGCCAGCAGCTCCGAGGGGGTTTTGTTGTACACTGAAGCTTTCTTT.

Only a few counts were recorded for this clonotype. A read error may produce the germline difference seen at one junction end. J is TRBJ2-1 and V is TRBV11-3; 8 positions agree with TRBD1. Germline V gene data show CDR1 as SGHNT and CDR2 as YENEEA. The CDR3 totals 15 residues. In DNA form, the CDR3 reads TGTGCCAACAGCTTACTCGGACAGGGAAAAAATGAGCAGTTCTTC. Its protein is CANSLLGQGKNEQFF.

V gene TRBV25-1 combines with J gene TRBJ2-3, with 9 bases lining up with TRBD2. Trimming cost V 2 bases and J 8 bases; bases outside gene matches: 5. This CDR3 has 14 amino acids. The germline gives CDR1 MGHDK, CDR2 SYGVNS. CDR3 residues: CASSELAGPITQYF. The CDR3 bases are TGTGCCAGCAGTGAACTAGCGGGACCCATTACGCAGTATTTT. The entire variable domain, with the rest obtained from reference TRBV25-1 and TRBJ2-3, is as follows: EADIYQTPRYLVIGTGKKITLECSQTMGHDKMYWYQQDPGMELHLIHYSYGVNSTEKGDLSSESTVSRIRTEHFPLTLESARPSHTSQYLCASSELAGPITQYFGPGTRLTVL.

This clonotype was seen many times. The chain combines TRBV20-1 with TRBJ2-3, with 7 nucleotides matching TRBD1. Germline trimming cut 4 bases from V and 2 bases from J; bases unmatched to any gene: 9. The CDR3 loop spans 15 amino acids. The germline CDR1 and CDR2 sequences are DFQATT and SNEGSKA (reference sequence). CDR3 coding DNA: TGCAGTGCTATGGGACAGTTAGATGTCACAGATACGCAGTATTTT. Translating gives CSAMGQLDVTDTQYF.

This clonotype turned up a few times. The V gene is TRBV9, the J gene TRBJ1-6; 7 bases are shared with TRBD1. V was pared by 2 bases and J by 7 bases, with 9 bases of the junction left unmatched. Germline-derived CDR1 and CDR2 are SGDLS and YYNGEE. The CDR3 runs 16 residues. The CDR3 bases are TGTGCCAGCAGCGTTTCCGAGACAGGGTGGAATTCACCCCTCCACTTT. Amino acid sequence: CASSVSETGWNSPLHF.

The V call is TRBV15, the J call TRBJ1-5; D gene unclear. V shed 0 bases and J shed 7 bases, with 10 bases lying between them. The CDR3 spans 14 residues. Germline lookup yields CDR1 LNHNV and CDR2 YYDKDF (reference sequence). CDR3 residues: CATSRDRGIQPQHF. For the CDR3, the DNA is TGTGCCACCAGCAGAGATCGGGGTATCCAGCCCCAGCATTTT.

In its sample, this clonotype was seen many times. CDR3 DNA: TGTGCCAGCAGGCCTCCGGGACTAGCGGGCCCAGATACGCAGTATTTT. It is translated as CASRPPGLAGPDTQYF. The chain has TRBV7-8 and TRBJ2-3, with 12 bases fitting TRBD2. V lost 6 bases and J lost 4; bases outside the gene matches: 8. CDR1 SGHVS and CDR2 FQNEAQ come from the germline V gene. The CDR3 extends over 16 amino acids. The whole variable domain, remainder taken from reference TRBV7-8 and TRBJ2-3, is GAGVSQSPRYKVAKRGQDVALRCDPISGHVSLFWYQQALGQGPEFLTYFQNEAQLDKSGLPSDRFFAERPEGSVSTLKIQRTQQEDSAVYLCASRPPGLAGPDTQYFGPGTRLTVL.

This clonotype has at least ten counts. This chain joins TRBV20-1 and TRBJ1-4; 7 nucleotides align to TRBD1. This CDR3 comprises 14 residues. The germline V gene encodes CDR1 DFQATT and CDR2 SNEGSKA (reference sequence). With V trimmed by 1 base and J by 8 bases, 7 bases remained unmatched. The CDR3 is CSARGFVGGEKLFF. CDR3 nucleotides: TGCAGTGCTAGAGGGTTCGTAGGGGGCGAAAAACTGTTTTTT.

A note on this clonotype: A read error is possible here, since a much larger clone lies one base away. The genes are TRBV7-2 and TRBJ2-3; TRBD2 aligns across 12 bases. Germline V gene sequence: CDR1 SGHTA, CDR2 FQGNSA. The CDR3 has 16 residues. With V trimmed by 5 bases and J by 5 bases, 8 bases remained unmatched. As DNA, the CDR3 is TGTGCCAGCAGCGTCGCTAGCGGGAGGGCCGTAGATACGCAGTATTTT. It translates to CASSVASGRAVDTQYF. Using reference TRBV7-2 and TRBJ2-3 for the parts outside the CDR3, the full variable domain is GAGVSQSPSNKVTEKGKDVELRCDPISGHTALYWYRQSLGQGLEFLIYFQGNSAPDKSGLPSDRFSAERTGGSVSTLTIQRTQQEDSAVYLCASSVASGRAVDTQYFGPGTRLTVL.

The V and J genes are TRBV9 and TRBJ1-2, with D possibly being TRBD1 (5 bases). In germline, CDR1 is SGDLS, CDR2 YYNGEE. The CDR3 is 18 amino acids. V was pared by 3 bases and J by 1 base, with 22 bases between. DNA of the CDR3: TGTGCCAGCAGCGCAAACCCGTCACGGGACCGAAATAACTATGGCTACACCTTC. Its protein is CASSANPSRDRNNYGYTF.

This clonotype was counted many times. DNA for the CDR3: TGTGCCAGCAGTTACTATGGGCAGCTAACCTTCTTCACAGATACGCAGTATTTT. Protein: CASSYYGQLTFFTDTQYF. The rearrangement joins TRBV6-2 or TRBV6-3 to TRBJ2-3; no clear D. Germline V gives CDR1 MNHEY, CDR2 SVGEGT. With 1 base removed from V and 2 bases from J, the gap between germline ends came to 19 bases. This CDR3 has 18 amino acids.

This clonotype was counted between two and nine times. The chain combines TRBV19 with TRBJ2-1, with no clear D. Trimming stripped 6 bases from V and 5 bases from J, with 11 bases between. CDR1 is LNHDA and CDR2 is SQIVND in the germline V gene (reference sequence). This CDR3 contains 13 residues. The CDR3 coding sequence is TGTGCCAGTAGAAGTGACACGCACAATGAGCAGTTCTTC. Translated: CASRSDTHNEQFF.